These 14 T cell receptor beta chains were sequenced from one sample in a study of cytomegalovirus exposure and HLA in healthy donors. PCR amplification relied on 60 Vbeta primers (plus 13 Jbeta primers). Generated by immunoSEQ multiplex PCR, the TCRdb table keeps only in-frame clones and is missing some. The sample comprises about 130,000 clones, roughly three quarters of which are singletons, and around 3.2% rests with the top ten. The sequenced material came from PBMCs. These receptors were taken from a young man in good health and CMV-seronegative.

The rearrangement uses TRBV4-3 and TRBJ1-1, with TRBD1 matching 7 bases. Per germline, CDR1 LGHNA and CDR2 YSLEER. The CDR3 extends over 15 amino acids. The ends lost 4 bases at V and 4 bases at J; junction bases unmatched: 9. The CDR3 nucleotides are TGCGCCAGCAGCCGTAGCTCACAGGGGTTCACTGAAGCTTTCTTT. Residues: CASSRSSQGFTEAFF.

CDR3 loop: CAISKTGTSNTGELFF. CDR3 nucleotides: TGTGCCATCAGTAAGACAGGGACTTCGAACACCGGGGAGCTGTTTTTT. The chain employs TRBV10-3 and TRBJ2-2; D perhaps matches TRBD1 (7 bases). The germline gives CDR1 ENHRY, CDR2 SYGVKD. The germline V and J ends were trimmed by 5 bases and 0 bases, with 13 bases remaining between them. The CDR3 is 16 amino acids.

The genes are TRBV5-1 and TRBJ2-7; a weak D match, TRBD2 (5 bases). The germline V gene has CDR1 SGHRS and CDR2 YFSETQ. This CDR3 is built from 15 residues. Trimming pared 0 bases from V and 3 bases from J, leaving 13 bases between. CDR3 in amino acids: CASSLVAGLNYEQYF. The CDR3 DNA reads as TGCGCCAGCAGCTTGGTTGCTGGACTCAACTACGAGCAGTACTTC.

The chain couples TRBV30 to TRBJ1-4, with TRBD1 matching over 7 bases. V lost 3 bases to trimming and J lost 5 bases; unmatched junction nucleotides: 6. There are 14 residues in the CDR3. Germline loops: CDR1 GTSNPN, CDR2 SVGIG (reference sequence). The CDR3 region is CAWRTRGRNEKLFF. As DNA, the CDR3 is TGTGCCTGGAGGACGAGGGGGCGGAATGAAAAACTGTTTTTT.

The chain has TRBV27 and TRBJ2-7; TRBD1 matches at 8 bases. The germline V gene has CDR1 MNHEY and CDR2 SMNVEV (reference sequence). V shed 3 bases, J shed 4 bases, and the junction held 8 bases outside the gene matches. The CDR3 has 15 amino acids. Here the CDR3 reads CASSLGAGGRYEQYF. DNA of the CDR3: TGTGCCAGCAGTTTGGGGGCAGGGGGCAGGTACGAGCAGTACTTC.

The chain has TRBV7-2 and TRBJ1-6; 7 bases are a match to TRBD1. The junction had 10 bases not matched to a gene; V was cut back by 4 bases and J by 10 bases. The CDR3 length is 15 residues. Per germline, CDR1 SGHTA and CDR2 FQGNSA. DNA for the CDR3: TGTGCCAGCAGCTCGCGACAGGGAAGTGAATCACCCCTCCACTTT. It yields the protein CASSSRQGSESPLHF.

The CDR3 DNA reads TGTGCCAGCAGTGCTAGCGGGGGTCCCGAGCAGTACTTC. Protein: CASSASGGPEQYF. The rearrangement uses TRBV2 and TRBJ2-7; TRBD2 matches 10 bases. Trimming took 4 bases from V and 6 from J; bases not matched to a gene: 3. The CDR3 is 13 amino acids. Germline V gives CDR1 SNHLY, CDR2 FYNNEI. The variable domain in full, with the rest retrieved from reference TRBV2 and TRBJ2-7, is EPEVTQTPSHQVTQMGQEVILRCVPISNHLYFYWYRQILGQKVEFLVSFYNNEISEKSEIFDDQFSVERPDGSNFTLKIRSTKLEDSAMYFCASSASGGPEQYFGPGTRLTVT.

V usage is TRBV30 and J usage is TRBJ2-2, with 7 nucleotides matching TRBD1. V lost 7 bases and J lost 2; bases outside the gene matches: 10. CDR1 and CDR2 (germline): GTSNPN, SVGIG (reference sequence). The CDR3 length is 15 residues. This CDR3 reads CALQWGQTNTGELFF. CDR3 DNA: TGTGCCTTGCAATGGGGACAGACTAACACCGGGGAGCTGTTTTTT. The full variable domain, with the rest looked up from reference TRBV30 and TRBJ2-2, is SQTIHQWPATLVQPVGSPLSLECTVEGTSNPNLYWYRQAAGRGLQLLFYSVGIGQISSEVPQNLSASRPQDRQFILSSKKLLLSDSGFYLCALQWGQTNTGELFFGEGSRLTVL.

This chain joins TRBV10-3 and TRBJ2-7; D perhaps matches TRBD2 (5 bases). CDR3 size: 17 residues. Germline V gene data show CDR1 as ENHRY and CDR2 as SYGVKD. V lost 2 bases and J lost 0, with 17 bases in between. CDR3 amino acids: CAISEGRGLHSSYEQYF. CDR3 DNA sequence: TGTGCCATCAGTGAGGGGCGAGGGCTACACAGCTCCTACGAGCAGTACTTC.

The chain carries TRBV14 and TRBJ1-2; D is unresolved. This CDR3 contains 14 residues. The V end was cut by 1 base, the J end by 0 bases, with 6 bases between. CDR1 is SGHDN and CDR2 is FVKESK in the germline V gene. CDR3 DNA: TGTGCCAGCAGCCAAGGCGGGACTAACTATGGCTACACCTTC. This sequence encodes CASSQGGTNYGYTF.

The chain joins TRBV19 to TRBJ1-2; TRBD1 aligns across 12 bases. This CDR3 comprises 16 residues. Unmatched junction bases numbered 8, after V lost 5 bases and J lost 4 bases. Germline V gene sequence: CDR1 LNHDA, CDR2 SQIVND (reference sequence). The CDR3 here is CASSGRDRGRSYGYTF. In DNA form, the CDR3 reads TGTGCCAGTAGTGGCCGGGACAGGGGGCGAAGCTATGGCTACACCTTC. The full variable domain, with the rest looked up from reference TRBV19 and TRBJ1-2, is DGGITQSPKYLFRKEGQNVTLSCEQNLNHDAMYWYRQDPGQGLRLIYYSQIVNDFQKGDIAEGYSVSREKKESFPLTVTSAQKNPTAFYLCASSGRDRGRSYGYTFGSGTRLTVV.

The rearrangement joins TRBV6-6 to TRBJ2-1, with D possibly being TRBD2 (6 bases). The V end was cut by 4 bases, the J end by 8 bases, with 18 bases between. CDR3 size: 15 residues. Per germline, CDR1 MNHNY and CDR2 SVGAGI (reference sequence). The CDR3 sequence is CASSSDYPWSHEQFF. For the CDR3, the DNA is TGTGCCAGCAGTTCGGACTACCCGTGGTCTCATGAGCAGTTCTTC.

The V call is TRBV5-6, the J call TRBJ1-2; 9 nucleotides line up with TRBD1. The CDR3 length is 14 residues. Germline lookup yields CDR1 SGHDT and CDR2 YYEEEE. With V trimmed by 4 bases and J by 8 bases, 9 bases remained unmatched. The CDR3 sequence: CASSVTGGAVGYTF. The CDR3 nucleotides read TGTGCCAGCAGCGTCACAGGGGGCGCGGTCGGCTACACCTTC.

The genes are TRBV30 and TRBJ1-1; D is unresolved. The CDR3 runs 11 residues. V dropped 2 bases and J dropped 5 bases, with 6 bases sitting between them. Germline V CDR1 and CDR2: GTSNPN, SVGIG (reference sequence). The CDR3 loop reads CAWSPGTEAFF. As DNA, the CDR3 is TGTGCCTGGAGTCCGGGTACTGAAGCTTTCTTT.